The source of this TCR beta chain is a study of blood T cell repertoires in COVID-19. The wider study: From T cells, B-cell-depleted T cells, or PBMCs came the material, which was cDNA or gDNA.

Sequenced by immunoSEQ multiplex PCR; TCRdb stores in-frame clones only, minus some. The sample includes 250,000 or so clones, roughly nine tenths of them seen just once. The V gene's germline CDR1 is MNHEY and CDR2 SMNVEV (reference sequence). The CDR3 length is 15 residues. Trimming took off 6 bases at V and 1 base at J, with 13 bases between the two ends. The sample taken for sequencing was peripheral blood. This receptor was identified in a woman aged 40 to 50 who had recovered from COVID-19. V and J are TRBV27 and TRBJ1-5; a possible D gene is TRBD1 (5 bases). CDR3 sequence (DNA): TGTGCCAGCAGATCAGGGTTCATGAGCAATCAGCCCCAGCATTTT. It encodes CASRSGFMSNQPQHF.